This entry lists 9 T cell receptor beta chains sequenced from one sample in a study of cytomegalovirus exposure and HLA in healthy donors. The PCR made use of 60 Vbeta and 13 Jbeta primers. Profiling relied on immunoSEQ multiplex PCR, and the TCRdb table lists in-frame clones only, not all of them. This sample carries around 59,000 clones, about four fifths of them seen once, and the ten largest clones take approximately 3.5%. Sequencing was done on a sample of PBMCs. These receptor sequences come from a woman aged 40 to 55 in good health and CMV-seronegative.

DNA of the CDR3: TGTGCCAGCTCACCTCCTACCGGGACAGGAAACACCGGGGAGCTGTTTTTT. Amino acids: CASSPPTGTGNTGELFF. The chain combines TRBV18 with TRBJ2-2; 8 bases match TRBD1. The CDR3 has 17 amino acids. Unmatched junction bases numbered 8, after V lost 3 bases and J lost 2 bases. Per the germline V gene, CDR1 is KGHSH and CDR2 is LQKENI.

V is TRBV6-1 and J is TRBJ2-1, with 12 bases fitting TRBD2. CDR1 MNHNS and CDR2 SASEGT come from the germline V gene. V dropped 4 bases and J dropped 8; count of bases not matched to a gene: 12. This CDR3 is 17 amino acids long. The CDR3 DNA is TGTGCCAGCAGTGCGGGCACTAGCGGGAGGACGGGCGATGAGCAGTTCTTC. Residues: CASSAGTSGRTGDEQFF.

CDR3 protein: CASSLGGLRGYTF. The CDR3 region has the DNA TGTGCCAGCAGCTTAGGGGGGCTCCGGGGCTACACCTTC. This rearrangement joins TRBV7-6 to TRBJ1-2, with D tentatively TRBD1 (6 bases). The V gene's germline CDR1 is SGHVS and CDR2 FNYEAQ. V was trimmed by 1 base and J by 8 bases, leaving 11 bases between them. The CDR3 sequence is 13 residues long.

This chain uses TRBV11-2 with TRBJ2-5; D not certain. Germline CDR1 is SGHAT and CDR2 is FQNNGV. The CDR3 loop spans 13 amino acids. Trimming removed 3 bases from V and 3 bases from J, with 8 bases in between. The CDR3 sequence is CASSFGQEETQYF. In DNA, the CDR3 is TGTGCCAGCAGCTTCGGCCAGGAAGAGACCCAGTACTTC.

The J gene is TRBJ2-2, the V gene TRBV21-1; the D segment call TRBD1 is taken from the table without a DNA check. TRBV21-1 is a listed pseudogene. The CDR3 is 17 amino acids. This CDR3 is CASSKGEVGAVTGELFF. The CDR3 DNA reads TGTGCCAGCAGCAAGGGTGAGGTGGGGGCCGTCACCGGGGAGCTGTTTTTT.

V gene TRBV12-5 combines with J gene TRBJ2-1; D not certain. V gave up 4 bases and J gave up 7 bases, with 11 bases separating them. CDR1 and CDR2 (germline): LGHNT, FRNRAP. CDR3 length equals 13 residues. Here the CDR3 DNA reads TGTGCTAGTGGTTCCCGGAGTCTTAATGAGCAGTTCTTC. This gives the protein CASGSRSLNEQFF.

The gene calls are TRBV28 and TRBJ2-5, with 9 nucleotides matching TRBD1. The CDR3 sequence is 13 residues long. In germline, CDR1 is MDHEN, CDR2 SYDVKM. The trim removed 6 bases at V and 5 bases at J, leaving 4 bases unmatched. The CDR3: CASSTGGVETQYF. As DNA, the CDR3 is TGTGCCAGCAGCACAGGGGGCGTTGAGACCCAGTACTTC. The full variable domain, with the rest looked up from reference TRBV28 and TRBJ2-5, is DVKVTQSSRYLVKRTGEKVFLECVQDMDHENMFWYRQDPGLGLRLIYFSYDVKMKEKGDIPEGYSVSREKKERFSLILESASTNQTSMYLCASSTGGVETQYFGPGTRLLVL.

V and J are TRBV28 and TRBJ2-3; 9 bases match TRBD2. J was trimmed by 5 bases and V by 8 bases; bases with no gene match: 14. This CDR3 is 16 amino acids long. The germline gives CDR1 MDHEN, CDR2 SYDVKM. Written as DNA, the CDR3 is TGTGCCAGCGGGCCCCTTGGGGCGGGAGGGATAGATACGCAGTATTTT. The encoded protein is CASGPLGAGGIDTQYF.

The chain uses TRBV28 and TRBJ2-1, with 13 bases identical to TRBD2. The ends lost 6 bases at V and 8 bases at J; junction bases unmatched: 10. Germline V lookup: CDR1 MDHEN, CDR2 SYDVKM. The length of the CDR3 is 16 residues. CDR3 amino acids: CASSKRTSGSLDEQFF. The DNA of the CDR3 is TGTGCCAGCAGCAAAAGGACTAGCGGGAGTTTAGATGAGCAGTTCTTC.